This passage covers 13 T cell receptor beta chains from one sample sequenced in a study of cytomegalovirus exposure and HLA in healthy donors (dated by TCRdb to 2015 to 2018). Preparation of the library involved the immunoSEQ multiplex PCR assay. TCRdb re-hosts the immuneACCESS table, in-frame sequences only. Its copies lack some clones; in the studies checked, an unresolved V gene accounts for under half of them, and the cause for the rest is not known. In all, the sample holds 350,000 or so clones, and 80% to 90% of those were seen once. The ten largest clonotypes hold around 0.84% of the sample. The source material was PBMCs. The receptors were sampled from a woman younger than 30 in good health and CMV-seronegative.

This chain links TRBV5-1 with TRBJ2-3, with 7 nucleotides matching TRBD1. Per germline, CDR1 SGHRS and CDR2 YFSETQ. V lost 8 bases and J lost 4; bases outside the gene matches: 10. There are 14 residues in the CDR3. The CDR3 nucleotides are TGCGCCAGGTACAGGGGTTTAGTCCCAGATACGCAGTATTTT. It encodes CARYRGLVPDTQYF. Full variable domain (remainder filled in from reference TRBV5-1 and TRBJ2-3): KAGVTQTPRYLIKTRGQQVTLSCSPISGHRSVSWYQQTPGQGLQFLFEYFSETQRNKGNFPGRFSGRQFSNSRSEMNVSTLELGDSALYLCARYRGLVPDTQYFGPGTRLTVL.

The chain couples TRBV7-2 to TRBJ2-2; 8 nucleotides line up with TRBD2. From germline, CDR1 is SGHTA and CDR2 FQGNSA. The CDR3 is 15 amino acids. With 2 bases clipped from V and 7 bases from J, the junction kept 6 bases outside the gene matches. CDR3 DNA sequence: TGTGCCAGCAGCTTAACGGGAGGGCTTAACGGGGAGCTGTTTTTT. Translated: CASSLTGGLNGELFF.

Regarding this clone: Other DNA sequences in the same sample also yield this CDR3. As DNA, the CDR3 is TGTGCCAGCAGCGGACAGCCAAACACTGAAGCTTTCTTT. This translates into CASSGQPNTEAFF. The rearrangement links TRBV2 to TRBJ1-1, with a weak D call TRBD1 (6 bases). The CDR3 is 13 amino acids. V shed 6 bases and J shed 2 bases, with 10 bases lying between them. The germline gives CDR1 SNHLY, CDR2 FYNNEI.

This rearrangement joins TRBV6-5 to TRBJ2-5; the D gene is possibly TRBD1 (6 bases). V was pared by 5 bases and J by 5 bases, with 12 bases between. This CDR3 is 13 amino acids long. Germline CDR1 MNHEY, CDR2 SVGAGI. CDR3 residues: CASSDQGLETQYF. The CDR3 coding sequence is TGTGCCAGCAGTGACCAGGGGTTGGAGACCCAGTACTTC.

The chain has TRBV6-5 and TRBJ2-7; 11 nucleotides line up with TRBD2. Unmatched junction bases numbered 4, after V lost 6 bases and J lost 0 bases. Germline V CDR1 and CDR2: MNHEY, SVGAGI. The CDR3 length is 15 residues. The CDR3 loop reads CASSLTSGSSYEQYF. CDR3 in DNA: TGTGCCAGCAGCCTCACTAGCGGGAGCTCCTACGAGCAGTACTTC.

This chain joins TRBV4-1 and TRBJ1-1, with 9 bases matching TRBD1. V shed 4 bases, J shed 3 bases, and the junction held 0 bases outside the gene matches. The CDR3 runs to 13 residues. Germline V gene data show CDR1 as MGHRA and CDR2 as YSYEKL. CDR3: CASSRDRDTEAFF. CDR3 nucleotide sequence: TGCGCCAGCAGCCGGGACAGGGACACTGAAGCTTTCTTT.

CDR3 sequence (DNA): TGTGCCAGCAGTACCCAACAGGGGTTGTATGGCTACACCTTC. Translating gives CASSTQQGLYGYTF. The chain has TRBV6-5 and TRBJ1-2; 7 bases map to TRBD1. V was pared by 5 bases and J by 5 bases, with 8 bases of the junction left unmatched. CDR1 and CDR2 from the germline V gene are MNHEY and SVGAGI. The CDR3 runs 14 residues.

The chain is built from TRBV28 and TRBJ1-2; no clear D gene. Germline V CDR1 and CDR2: MDHEN, SYDVKM. V was trimmed by 9 bases and J by 4 bases, leaving 9 bases between them. CDR3 size: 11 residues. The CDR3 protein is CASQEGYGYTF. The CDR3 region has the DNA TGTGCCAGTCAAGAGGGCTATGGCTACACCTTC.

V usage is TRBV5-1 and J usage is TRBJ2-2; maybe TRBD1 (7 bases). Trimming shortened V by 3 bases and J by 0 bases, and 15 bases separated the two germline ends. This CDR3 has 17 residues. Germline V lookup: CDR1 SGHRS, CDR2 YFSETQ. The chain's CDR3 is CASSWRGTGANTGELFF. The CDR3 DNA reads TGCGCCAGCAGCTGGAGGGGTACAGGGGCGAACACCGGGGAGCTGTTTTTT. Complete variable domain (other parts from reference TRBV5-1 and TRBJ2-2): KAGVTQTPRYLIKTRGQQVTLSCSPISGHRSVSWYQQTPGQGLQFLFEYFSETQRNKGNFPGRFSGRQFSNSRSEMNVSTLELGDSALYLCASSWRGTGANTGELFFGEGSRLTVL.

This sequence joins TRBV4-1 and TRBJ2-1, with D tentatively TRBD2 (6 bases). Trimming removed 1 base at V and 6 bases at J, with 19 bases between. The CDR3 is 17 amino acids. From germline, CDR1 is MGHRA and CDR2 YSYEKL. CDR3 DNA sequence: TGCGCCAGCAGCCAAGGGAGGGCGCGGGGAGGTGGCAATGAGCAGTTCTTC. The encoded protein is CASSQGRARGGGNEQFF.

The chain recombines TRBV7-9 with TRBJ1-1; D gene uncertain. Trimming cost V 1 base and J 5 bases, with 14 bases left between them. Germline V gene data show CDR1 as SEHNR and CDR2 as FQNEAQ (reference sequence). The length of the CDR3 is 15 residues. CDR3 DNA: TGTGCCAGCAGCTTAGAATATCCGGGGAGAACTGAAGCTTTCTTT. Translated, it gives CASSLEYPGRTEAFF.

The chain joins TRBV13 to TRBJ2-7; TRBD1 matches 9 bases. The CDR3 loop spans 14 amino acids. V was clipped by 2 bases and J by 4 bases; unmatched bases: 3. Germline CDR1 reads PRHDT; CDR2 reads FYEKMQ (reference sequence). The CDR3 region is CASSLWDRAYEQYF. DNA of the CDR3: TGTGCCAGCAGCTTATGGGACAGGGCTTACGAGCAGTACTTC.

This clone was counted a single time. The rearrangement links TRBV18 to TRBJ2-1, with D perhaps matching TRBD2 (7 bases). V was cut by 0 bases and J by 6 bases, with 15 bases left in between. The V gene's germline CDR1 is KGHSH and CDR2 LQKENI. This CDR3 has 16 residues. The CDR3 DNA reads as TGTGCCAGCTCACCACCGTCGGGGGGCTTAGGCAATGAGCAGTTCTTC. Its translation: CASSPPSGGLGNEQFF. The full variable domain, completed using reference TRBV18 and TRBJ2-1, is NAGVMQNPRHLVRRRGQEARLRCSPMKGHSHVYWYRQLPEEGLKFMVYLQKENIIDESGMPKERFSAEFPKEGPSILRIQQVVRGDSAAYFCASSPPSGGLGNEQFFGPGTRLTVL.